The sequence of this T cell receptor beta chain was determined in a study of cytomegalovirus exposure and HLA in healthy donors. The PCR had 60 Vbeta and 13 Jbeta primers. The table came from immunoSEQ multiplex PCR; TCRdb's copy has only in-frame clones and leaves some out. The sample consists of 150,000 to 200,000 clones, roughly 80% of them appearing once. The CDR3 loop spans 14 amino acids. Germline loops: CDR1 LGHNA, CDR2 YSLEER. Sequencing input: PBMCs. The V and J genes are TRBV4-3 and TRBJ2-5; a possible D gene is TRBD2 (5 bases). The better agreement between TRBJ2-7 and the DNA end casts doubt on the J call. The receptor's source is a male donor in good health and CMV-seronegative. CDR3: CASSPRGEAYEQYF. The CDR3 DNA reads as TGCGCCAGCAGCCCCCGGGGAGAAGCCTACGAGCAGTACTTC.